This T cell receptor beta chain was profiled in a study of T cells in Graves' hyperthyroidism and ophthalmopathy. Regarding the study as a whole: Appearing also in blood were most of the thyroid clonotypes expanded above 0.001.

RNA transcripts gave rise to amplified TCR beta CDR3 regions. The TCR CDR3 was amplified in a first-round RT-PCR using the HTBI primer set. TCRdb re-called the multiplex PCR reads through MiXCR, storing one row per CDR3 protein. Among 370,000 or so distinct CDR3 sequences, about 15% were seen once, and the ten largest hold roughly a quarter. This clonotype occurred many times. Its antigen is still unknown. This clonotype was sampled from a woman aged 18-29 years with Graves' hyperthyroidism that later progressed to Graves' ophthalmopathy. The sequenced sample was blood.

In DNA, the CDR3 is TGCAGTGCTAGACTGGGGACAGTAGGCACTGAAGCTTTCTTT. Its translation is CSARLGTVGTEAFF. The rearrangement links TRBV20-1 to TRBJ1-1; 7 nucleotides match TRBD1. This CDR3 contains 14 residues. V gave up 2 bases and J gave up 4 bases; unmatched junction bases: 7. Germline V lookup: CDR1 DFQATT, CDR2 SNEGSKA (reference sequence).